The sequence of this TCR beta chain was determined in a study of beta chain features in type 1 diabetes. All of the isolated RNA was reverse transcribed, so expressed TCRB transcripts were sequenced. Approximately 3.7 million reads per sample on average were obtained from naive, central memory and regulatory T cell samples. Clones were sequenced by immunoSEQ multiplex PCR, and TCRdb holds only the in-frame ones, with some missing. There are roughly 610,000 clones in the sample; around 16% occur only once, and about 0.097% lies in the top ten. The CDR3 is made up of 17 amino acids. Trimming took 11 bases from V and 0 from J, leaving 25 bases between them. CDR1 ENHRY and CDR2 SYGVKD come from the germline V gene. In this sample, this clone turned up a few times. The antigen is undetermined. General study points: TCRB CDR3 length was moderately but significantly reduced in all four CD4+ subsets of Type 1 diabetes patients. Sequencing of cDNA might inflate the share of cells that strongly express TCR.

This sequence originates from a man between 18 and 35 years old in good health. The material sequenced was naive CD4+ T cells from blood. V usage is TRBV10-3 and J usage is TRBJ1-1, with D possibly being TRBD1 (5 bases). The CDR3 nucleotides are TGTGCCTCCACACGGGGCCCATTGACAGTCATGAACACTGAAGCTTTCTTT. Its protein is CASTRGPLTVMNTEAFF.